Listed below are T cell receptor beta chains from one sample, sequenced in a study of identical twins. TCRdb ran MiXCR on the 5' RACE reads and lists one entry per CDR3 protein. The repertoire holds about 660,000 distinct CDR3 sequences, with around 8.3% as singletons. This same sample was also taken into another study, of yellow fever vaccine responses in identical twins.

Input material: PBMCs. The source of these receptors is a woman in her late teens or twenties in good health. Both conserved end residues are part of each CDR3. A D gene is named only where the DNA matches it firmly. Clone size is given for some rows only: seen once, a few or many times, or a class if the clone is expanded.

V: TRBV4-2
size: many
D: TRBD2
J: TRBJ2-3
CDR3: CASSQTTGKTSGTRTDTQYF
DNA: TGTGCCAGCAGCCAAACCACGGGGAAGACTAGCGGAACCCGCACAGATACGCAGTATTTT

V: TRBV6-1
size: NA
D: TRBD1
J: TRBJ2-7
CDR3: CASKRQGVYEQYF
DNA: TGTGCCAGCAAACGACAGGGGGTCTACGAGCAGTACTTC

V: TRBV29-1
size: NA
D: NA
J: TRBJ2-1
CDR3: CSVEEDLFNEQFF
DNA: TGCAGCGTTGAAGAGGACTTGTTCAATGAGCAGTTCTTC

V: TRBV5-1
size: many
D: NA
J: TRBJ2-6
CDR3: CASSLGGSGANVLTF
DNA: TGTGCCAGCAGCCTAGGAGGCTCTGGGGCCAACGTCCTGACTTTC

V: TRBV27
size: NA
D: NA
J: TRBJ2-5
CDR3: CASSYSSRETQYF
DNA: TGTGCCAGCAGTTATTCCTCACGAGAGACCCAGTACTTC

V: TRBV28
size: few
D: TRBD1
J: TRBJ2-2
CDR3: CATRTGRHTGELFF
DNA: TGTGCCACCAGGACAGGGAGGCACACCGGGGAGCTGTTTTTT

V: TRBV12-3/TRBV12-4
size: few
D: NA
J: TRBJ2-7
CDR3: CASSPRGGQMEYF
DNA: TGTGCCAGCAGTCCTCGTGGGGGTCAGATGGAGTACTTC

V: TRBV20-1
size: many
D: TRBD1
J: TRBJ2-7
CDR3: CSARIGDRDYEQYF
DNA: TGCAGTGCTAGAATTGGAGACAGGGACTACGAGCAGTACTTC

V: TRBV12-3/TRBV12-4
size: few
D: NA
J: TRBJ2-1
CDR3: CASSPPLGGLGNEQFF
DNA: TGTGCCAGCAGTCCCCCTCTGGGGGGGCTGGGCAATGAGCAGTTCTTC

V: TRBV5-6
size: NA
D: TRBD2
J: TRBJ2-5
CDR3: CASSLGPSGGETQYF
DNA: TGTGCCAGCAGCTTGGGCCCTAGCGGGGGGGAGACCCAGTACTTC

V: TRBV12-3/TRBV12-4
size: NA
D: TRBD1
J: TRBJ2-5
CDR3: CASSLFLAGGPQETQYF
DNA: TGTGCCAGCAGTTTATTTTTGGCAGGGGGCCCACAAGAGACCCAGTACTTC

V: TRBV5-4
size: few
D: NA
J: TRBJ2-7
CDR3: CASSSGAPFEQYF
DNA: TGTGCCAGCAGCTCCGGCGCCCCCTTCGAGCAGTACTTC

V: TRBV20-1
size: NA
D: TRBD1
J: TRBJ1-4
CDR3: CSATQGGGKKLFF
DNA: TGCAGTGCTACCCAGGGGGGAGGTAAAAAACTGTTTTTT

V: TRBV4-3
size: NA
D: NA
J: TRBJ2-3
CDR3: CASSQGGGVDTQYF
DNA: TGCGCCAGCAGCCAAGGAGGGGGTGTAGATACGCAGTATTTT

V: TRBV25-1
size: many
D: TRBD1
J: TRBJ2-7
CDR3: CASSGDRAYEQYF
DNA: TGTGCCAGCAGTGGGGACAGGGCCTACGAGCAGTACTTC

V: TRBV10-1
size: few
D: NA
J: TRBJ2-5
CDR3: CASSPGGSGTKETQYF
DNA: TGCGCCAGCAGTCCAGGGGGAAGCGGGACCAAAGAGACCCAGTACTTC